This T cell receptor beta chain emerged from a study of human CD8 memory T cell subsets (dated by TCRdb to the early 2020s). About the investigation overall: TCRbeta repertoires of stem-like (TSTEM), progenitor exhausted-like (TPEX) and effector memory CD8+ T cell subsets were compared to assess their clonal relationships. Over 5 donors each provided TSTEM, TPEX and effector memory subsets, from which TCRbeta repertoires were obtained.

A Human TCR Profiling Kit was used to prepare UMI-labeled 5' RACE TCRbeta libraries. The same number of PCR cycles was used to prepare all TCRbeta libraries in parallel. The study's processing was this. Each TCRbeta library contained between roughly 3,000 and 18,000 functional CDR3beta clonotypes. MIGEC 1.2.9 handled UMI extraction and consensus assembly, with a minimum of three reads required per UMI. MiXCR 3.0.3 was used to extract in-frame CDR3beta repertoires. Each sample was downsampled to 42,000 randomly selected UMIs before diversity metrics were calculated in VDJtools 1.2.1. For each sample pair, the repertoire overlap metrics D, R and F2 were calculated in VDJtools using the top 3,000 clones. TCRdb reprocessed the sequencing reads and holds a single record per CDR3 protein sequence, with no DNA. TCRdb's processing, not the authors' own work, is the source of the V and J calls. The table for this sample records approximately 7,500 distinct CDR3 sequences. The top ten constitute 20% of the sample.

As for this clonotype: Its antigen has not been determined.

Density gradient separation was used to isolate peripheral blood mononuclear cells from healthy donor buffy coats. In the study, total CD8+ T cells were enriched by negative magnetic separation with EasySep or MojoSort CD8+ T cell isolation kits. For each subset, total RNA was extracted using an RNeasy Mini Kit from duplicate vials of 150,000 sorted CD8+ T cells. The PBMCs were used either fresh or after being cryopreserved in fetal bovine serum with roughly 10% DMSO. Fluorescence-activated cell sorting on a FACSAria III was used to sort the CD8+ T cell subsets to purity. Results the study describes overall, beyond this receptor: Normalized Shannon-Wiener diversity was similarly high in the TSTEM and TPEX subsets, while the effector memory subsets were comparatively less diverse. Chao1 estimates suggested greater repertoire diversity in TSTEM than in TPEX subsets, potentially reflecting a broader range of specificities. Clonotypes were shared with effector memory cells by both stem-like subsets, but only minimal overlap was found between TSTEM and TPEX repertoires, suggesting distinct antigen spectra. Only TCRbeta chains were sequenced, and repertoire comparisons rested on a handful of donors tested with paired t-tests and Bonferroni correction.

In the germline V gene, CDR1 corresponds to SNHLY and CDR2 to FYNNEI. The CDR3 sequence holds 12 residues, the cysteine and phenylalanine included. No DNA is listed. The chain links TRBV2 with TRBJ2-1. The sequence was collected from a human donor in good health. Sequenced material: CD8+ T cells from PBMCs. The CDR3 region reads CASSLSVGEQFF.